These 3 T cell receptor beta chains share one sample of origin, sequenced in a study of T cell changes during pregnancy in multiple sclerosis. Profiling relied on immunoSEQ multiplex PCR, and the TCRdb table lists in-frame clones only, not all of them. The sample lists 75,000 to 95,000 clones, roughly 90% seen once, with roughly 1.4% in the top ten. The material was peripheral blood, obtained in the first trimester of pregnancy. These receptors were taken from a female donor with multiple sclerosis, enrolled in a pregnancy study.

The genes are TRBV27 and TRBJ1-2; 7 nucleotides agree with TRBD1. Germline V lookup: CDR1 MNHEY, CDR2 SMNVEV (reference sequence). The V gene end was trimmed by 6 bases and the J gene end by 0 bases; junction bases not matched to a gene: 7. This CDR3 has 15 residues. The CDR3 sequence: CASSKGTETNYGYTF. For the CDR3, the DNA is TGTGCCAGCAGCAAAGGGACAGAAACTAACTATGGCTACACCTTC.

The rearrangement uses TRBV7-3 and TRBJ2-2; 9 bases are shared with TRBD1. The CDR3 is 15 residues long. Trimming at V came to 6 bases and at J to 2 bases, leaving 4 bases not matched to a gene. The germline gives CDR1 SGHTA, CDR2 FQGTGA. The CDR3 coding sequence is TGTGCCAGCAGAAAGGGACAGGGTAACACCGGGGAGCTGTTTTTT. Translating gives CASRKGQGNTGELFF.

CDR3 bases: TGTGCCAGCAGCCCTCCCGGGACAGCCTCACCCTTAAACACTGAAGCTTTCTTT. Encoded protein: CASSPPGTASPLNTEAFF. This sequence joins TRBV5-4 and TRBJ1-1; TRBD1 matches 7 bases. The CDR3 loop spans 18 amino acids. V was pared by 4 bases and J by 2 bases, with 17 bases of the junction left unmatched. Germline lookup yields CDR1 SGHNT and CDR2 YYREEE (reference sequence).